The rows below give T cell receptor beta chains drawn from one sample of a study of blood T cell repertoires in COVID-19. The assay was immunoSEQ multiplex PCR, and TCRdb's table has in-frame clones only and misses some. The table shows over 60,000 clones, with 75% to 90% occurring only once. The sequenced sample consisted of peripheral blood. These receptors all stem from an elderly man with acute or convalescent COVID-19. Both conserved end residues are part of each CDR3.

v_gene	j_gene	CDR3aa
TRBV30	TRBJ1-5	CAWSAGTGDSQPQHF
TRBV4-1	TRBJ1-1	CASSQDFASAAFF
TRBV5-5	TRBJ1-5	CASSDAGTGNQPQHF
TRBV19	TRBJ1-5	CASGSEGRGLEQPQHF
TRBV30	TRBJ1-1	CVLDRGRITEAFF
TRBV9	TRBJ1-2	CASSVSWEQGYGYTF
TRBV6-5	TRBJ2-3	CASIRGAGDTQYF
TRBV6-1	TRBJ1-6	CASSADSSSYNSPLHF
TRBV7-2	TRBJ1-6	CASSHRTGPNSPLHF
TRBV19	TRBJ2-5	CASSNGVPETQYF
TRBV7-3	TRBJ2-5	CASSPGQGLQETQYF
TRBV5-1	TRBJ2-3	CASRDRVSTDTQYF
TRBV7-9	TRBJ2-1	CASSERDSARIEQFF
TRBV4-1	TRBJ1-6	CASSRAQFFSDSPLHF
TRBV7-3	TRBJ2-5	CASSSDTSPGKTQYF
TRBV5-1	TRBJ2-1	CASSDPGQGLDEQFF
TRBV29-1	TRBJ1-2	CSVGPYTGERYGYTF
TRBV6-1	TRBJ1-5	CASSERQGTVNQPQHF
TRBV9	TRBJ1-2	CASSLRAQGGYTF
TRBV27	TRBJ2-1	CASSLLGLAEGEQFF
TRBV10-3	TRBJ1-2	CAISADGQGFGYTF
TRBV4-1	TRBJ2-1	CASSQEVERGNNEQFF
TRBV7-8	TRBJ1-1	CASSLVEKTLNTEAFF
TRBV29-1	TRBJ2-5	CSVALGTGGAKTQYF
TRBV11-2	TRBJ2-1	CASSLVGGGLYNEQFF
TRBV19	TRBJ1-5	CASSVIEWQPQHF
TRBV7-6	TRBJ2-7	CASSSLLDGEQYF
TRBV19	TRBJ1-5	CASSGGQGASNQPQHF
TRBV5-1	TRBJ2-5	CASSLSGQGWGETQYF
TRBV3-1/TRBV3-2	TRBJ1-2	CASSQDIWTPYGYTF
TRBV19	TRBJ2-7	CASSTNPLLAAYYEQYF
TRBV7-9	TRBJ2-7	CASSHTGTGGNHEQYF
TRBV4-1	TRBJ1-2	CASSRTANYGYTF
TRBV15	TRBJ1-1	CATSRGGSFTEAFF
TRBV5-4	TRBJ2-7	CASSSANRGAYEQYF
TRBV24-1	TRBJ2-3	CATSDAGGRKSTDTQYF
TRBV4-1	TRBJ1-6	CASSQAPQGQNSPLHF
TRBV5-8	TRBJ1-2	CASKRALNYGYTF
TRBV6-5	TRBJ1-2	CAIGDRMTNYGYTF
TRBV13	TRBJ1-1	CASSLDAGGTEAFF
TRBV7-3	TRBJ2-3	CASSLGQGDTQYF